This TCR beta chain was identified during a study of CD8 T cells in Susac syndrome. Roughly 0.45 to 1 ug RNA was reverse transcribed with random hexamers. The method of amplification for TCR beta CDR3 was immunoSEQ multiplex PCR, covering 54 Vbeta and 13 Jbeta. MiXCR, run by TCRdb on the immunoSEQ multiplex PCR reads, gives a single entry per CDR3 protein. This sample carries some 200,000 distinct CDR3 sequences, 90% to 95% of them seen once, and the ten largest clones take under 0.095%. Sequencing targeted TCR beta in blood CD8+ and CD4+ T cells. TEMRA cells were FACS-enriched, unlike CD8+ and CD4+ T cells, which were negatively isolated. Sequenced: CD4+ T cells from PBMCs. The clonotype comes from a human donor with multiple sclerosis.

The CDR3: CAWSDEGPQHF. The CDR3 coding sequence is TGTGCCTGGAGTGACGAAGGGCCCCAGCATTTT. The V gene is TRBV30, the J gene TRBJ1-5; D remains ambiguous. The germline V and J ends were trimmed by 1 base and 9 bases, with 7 bases remaining between them. The CDR3 contains 11 residues. The germline V gene encodes CDR1 GTSNPN and CDR2 SVGIG (reference sequence). The full variable domain, its missing parts supplied by reference TRBV30 and TRBJ1-5, is SQTIHQWPATLVQPVGSPLSLECTVEGTSNPNLYWYRQAAGRGLQLLFYSVGIGQISSEVPQNLSASRPQDRQFILSSKKLLLSDSGFYLCAWSDEGPQHFGDGTRLSIL.